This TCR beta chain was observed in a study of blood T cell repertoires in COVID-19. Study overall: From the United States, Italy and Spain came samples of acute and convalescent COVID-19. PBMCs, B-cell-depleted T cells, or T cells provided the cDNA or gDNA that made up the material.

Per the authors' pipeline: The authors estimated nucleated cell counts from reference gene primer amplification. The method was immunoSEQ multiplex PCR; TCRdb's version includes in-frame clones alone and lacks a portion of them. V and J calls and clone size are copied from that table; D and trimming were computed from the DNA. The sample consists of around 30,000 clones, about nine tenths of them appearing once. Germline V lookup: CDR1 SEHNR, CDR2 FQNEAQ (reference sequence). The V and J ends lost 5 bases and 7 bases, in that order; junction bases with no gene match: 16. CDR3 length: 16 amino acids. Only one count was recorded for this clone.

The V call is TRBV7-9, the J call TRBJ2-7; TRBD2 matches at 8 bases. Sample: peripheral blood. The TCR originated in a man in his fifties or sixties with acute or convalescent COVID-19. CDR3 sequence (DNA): TGTGCCAGCAGCGAACTTTCCGGGACTAGTTCGTGGGAGCAGTACGTC. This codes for CASSELSGTSSWEQYV.